The 25 T cell receptor beta chains given below trace back to one sample, sequenced in a study of cytomegalovirus exposure and HLA in healthy donors. Both 60 Vbeta primers and 13 Jbeta primers went into the PCR. Using immunoSEQ multiplex PCR, the repertoire was profiled, and TCRdb retains in-frame clones only, with some absent. In the table there are about 260,000 clones, almost 85% of which are singletons. Sequenced material: PBMCs. The receptors shown here come from a woman between 40 and 50 years old in good health and CMV-seropositive.

As to this clone: Other nucleotide sequences from this sample produce the same CDR3. The V and J genes are TRBV10-3 and TRBJ1-5; 7 bases agree with TRBD1. CDR1 is ENHRY, CDR2 SYGVKD, per germline. The ends lost 3 bases at V and 2 bases at J; junction bases unmatched: 1. This CDR3 has 14 amino acids. This CDR3 is CAISEGQGNQPQHF. The CDR3 DNA follows: TGTGCCATCAGTGAAGGACAGGGCAATCAGCCCCAGCATTTT.

The V and J genes are TRBV7-8 and TRBJ1-3; the D is unclear. V was trimmed by 3 bases and J by 4 bases, leaving 10 bases between them. The CDR3 sequence is 14 residues long. Germline V gene lookup returns CDR1 SGHVS and CDR2 FQNEAQ. The CDR3 loop is CASSFGVEGNTIYF. CDR3 DNA: TGTGCCAGCAGCTTCGGGGTTGAGGGAAACACCATATATTTT.

As concerns this clone: Compared with germline, one end of the junction differs, possibly owing to a read error. The V gene is TRBV11-2, the J gene TRBJ2-5; 14 nucleotides line up with TRBD2. The germline V gene has CDR1 SGHAT and CDR2 FQNNGV. This CDR3 has 14 residues. The CDR3 DNA follows: TGTGCCAGCAGCCCCGGACTAGCGGGAGGTCTAAAGGACTTC. It encodes CASSPGLAGGLKDF.

The V gene is TRBV6-5, the J gene TRBJ2-7, with D possibly matching TRBD2 (6 bases). Per germline, CDR1 MNHEY and CDR2 SVGAGI. The CDR3 has 12 residues. CDR3 in amino acids: CAARGSAYEQYF. The CDR3 DNA sequence: TGTGCGGCGCGGGGATCGGCCTACGAGCAGTACTTC.

This chain connects TRBV10-3 to TRBJ2-3, with TRBD1 identical over 9 bases. V was pared by 4 bases and J by 3 bases, with 2 bases of the junction left unmatched. Germline assignment: CDR1 ENHRY and CDR2 SYGVKD. The CDR3 length is 14 residues. In nucleotides, the CDR3 is TGTGCCATCAGTGCCGGGACAGGGACAGATACGCAGTATTTT. Its translation: CAISAGTGTDTQYF.

Here the CDR3 reads CAWSQDILGGYTF. The DNA for the CDR3 is TGTGCCTGGAGCCAGGACATCTTGGGTGGCTACACCTTC. The V call is TRBV30, the J call TRBJ1-2, with D possibly matching TRBD1 (5 bases). Germline V gene sequence: CDR1 GTSNPN, CDR2 SVGIG (reference sequence). The CDR3 covers 13 residues. Trimming took 3 bases from V and 7 from J, leaving 15 bases between them.

The chain joins TRBV7-9 to TRBJ1-4; a possible D gene is TRBD1 (6 bases). V lost 5 bases, J lost 7 bases, and 17 bases lay in between. The length of the CDR3 is 15 residues. From germline, CDR1 is SEHNR and CDR2 FQNEAQ (reference sequence). Written as DNA, the CDR3 is TGTGCCAGCAGCCCCTCACAGGGCATGGGTGAAAAACTGTTTTTT. This encodes CASSPSQGMGEKLFF.

This clone was observed once. The V gene is TRBV5-5, the J gene TRBJ2-7; the D is unclear. V lost 3 bases, J lost 2 bases, and 15 bases lay in between. The CDR3 spans 15 residues. Germline CDR1 is SGHKS and CDR2 is YYEKEE (reference sequence). CDR3 sequence reads: CASSYSRLSPYEQYF. In DNA, the CDR3 is TGTGCCAGCAGCTACTCCAGGTTATCCCCCTACGAGCAGTACTTC.

The genes are TRBV19 and TRBJ1-5, with D hard to call. Germline values: CDR1 LNHDA, CDR2 SQIVND (reference sequence). The CDR3 extends over 15 amino acids. Trimming removed 1 base at V and 0 bases at J, with 7 bases between. In DNA, the CDR3 is TGTGCCAGTAGTATAGGTACCTATAGCAATCAGCCCCAGCATTTT. Translation gives CASSIGTYSNQPQHF.

The chain uses TRBV4-2 and TRBJ1-1; D unclear. V was shortened by 4 bases and J by 5 bases, with 14 bases between the two germline ends. Germline CDR1 and CDR2: LGHNA and YNFKEQ. The CDR3 is 14 residues long. For the CDR3, the DNA is TGTGCCAGCAGCCCACCAGGAGGGAATACTGAAGCTTTCTTT. Its translation: CASSPPGGNTEAFF.

The V gene is TRBV2, the J gene TRBJ2-1; 15 nucleotides agree with TRBD2. V was clipped by 4 bases and J by 6 bases; unmatched bases: 4. The CDR3 covers 16 residues. Germline V CDR1 and CDR2: SNHLY, FYNNEI. The CDR3 spells CASSGGLAGGGNEQFF. CDR3 sequence (DNA): TGTGCCAGCAGTGGGGGACTAGCGGGAGGAGGCAATGAGCAGTTCTTC.

The chain recombines TRBV5-1 with TRBJ2-2, with 11 bases identical to TRBD1. Per germline, CDR1 SGHRS and CDR2 YFSETQ. V shed 2 bases and J 6 bases; nucleotides not matched to a gene: 6. The CDR3 is 16 residues long. For the CDR3, the DNA is TGCGCCAGCAGCTTTGCGGACAGGGGGCGCCCCGGGGAGCTGTTTTTT. It is translated as CASSFADRGRPGELFF.

V gene TRBV2 combines with J gene TRBJ2-5; 10 bases agree with TRBD2. V was clipped by 3 bases and J by 5 bases; unmatched bases: 6. The CDR3 covers 15 residues. Per germline, CDR1 SNHLY and CDR2 FYNNEI. The CDR3 coding sequence is TGTGCCAGCAGTGAGGTAGCGGGAGGAGGTGAGACCCAGTACTTC. Translated: CASSEVAGGGETQYF.

This clone was counted only a few times. The chain recombines TRBV18 with TRBJ2-2; 10 bases fit TRBD1. This CDR3 has 15 amino acids. Trimming cost V 4 bases and J 3 bases; bases outside gene matches: 2. CDR1 is KGHSH and CDR2 is LQKENI in the germline V gene. CDR3 bases: TGTGCCAGCTCACGGACAGGGGGAGACACCGGGGAGCTGTTTTTT. Protein: CASSRTGGDTGELFF.

This chain links TRBV4-1 with TRBJ1-2, with D hard to call. The CDR3 covers 16 residues. The germline gives CDR1 MGHRA, CDR2 YSYEKL. The V gene lost 0 bases and the J gene lost 4 bases, with 15 bases spanning the gap. DNA of the CDR3: TGCGCCAGCAGCCAAGAATCCGCAGGAGGTCGCTATGGCTACACCTTC. Amino acids: CASSQESAGGRYGYTF.

This chain connects TRBV9 to TRBJ2-1; D is unclear. Deletions cut 4 bases from V and 4 bases from J, with 9 bases between. Per germline, CDR1 SGDLS and CDR2 YYNGEE. The CDR3 is made up of 13 amino acids. In DNA, the CDR3 is TGTGCCAGCAGCATCGGAGTTTACAATGAGCAGTTCTTC. It codes for CASSIGVYNEQFF.

The V call is TRBV12-5, the J call TRBJ1-2, with D possibly being TRBD1 (6 bases). Germline CDR1 reads LGHNT; CDR2 reads FRNRAP. The CDR3 length is 16 residues. V lost 0 bases and J 1 base, leaving 12 bases between the germline ends. In DNA form, the CDR3 reads TGTGCTAGTGGTTTGGTCACAGGGACCTTTAACTATGGCTACACCTTC. It specifies CASGLVTGTFNYGYTF. Full variable domain (missing parts from reference TRBV12-5 and TRBJ1-2): DARVTQTPRHKVTEMGQEVTMRCQPILGHNTVFWYRQTMMQGLELLAYFRNRAPLDDSGMPKDRFSAEMPDATLATLKIQPSEPRDSAVYFCASGLVTGTFNYGYTFGSGTRLTVV.

The chain recombines TRBV5-6 with TRBJ2-3; a possible D gene is TRBD1 (5 bases). This CDR3 has 14 amino acids. Germline CDR1 and CDR2: SGHDT and YYEEEE. V lost 5 bases and J 0 bases, leaving 10 bases between the germline ends. The CDR3 is CASRRQFSTDTQYF. In nucleotides, the CDR3 is TGTGCCAGCAGACGACAGTTTAGCACAGATACGCAGTATTTT. The complete variable domain, with remaining parts taken from reference TRBV5-6 and TRBJ2-3, reads DAGVTQSPTHLIKTRGQQVTLRCSPKSGHDTVSWYQQALGQGPQFIFQYYEEEERQRGNFPDRFSGHQFPNYSSELNVNALLLGDSALYLCASRRQFSTDTQYFGPGTRLTVL.

V usage is TRBV28 and J usage is TRBJ2-2; TRBD2 aligns across 10 bases. The V segment lost 8 bases and the J segment 4 bases; nucleotides outside the gene matches: 13. The CDR3 contains 17 residues. The germline gives CDR1 MDHEN, CDR2 SYDVKM. In DNA, the CDR3 is TGTGCCAGCCTCCAAACTAGCGGGATAGGGAGCACCGGGGAGCTGTTTTTT. Translation: CASLQTSGIGSTGELFF. The whole variable domain, remainder taken from reference TRBV28 and TRBJ2-2, is DVKVTQSSRYLVKRTGEKVFLECVQDMDHENMFWYRQDPGLGLRLIYFSYDVKMKEKGDIPEGYSVSREKKERFSLILESASTNQTSMYLCASLQTSGIGSTGELFFGEGSRLTVL.

The V call is TRBV5-4, the J call TRBJ2-6; D may be TRBD1 (6 bases). Germline V lookup: CDR1 SGHNT, CDR2 YYREEE (reference sequence). Deletions cut 3 bases from V and 4 bases from J, with 23 bases between. CDR3 length equals 19 residues. CDR3 coding DNA: TGTGCCAGCAGCTCCTACTCCAACAGGGCCCCGGGAGGGGCCAACGTCCTGACTTTC. Its protein is CASSSYSNRAPGGANVLTF.

The chain combines TRBV11-2 with TRBJ2-7; 10 bases line up with TRBD1. The CDR3 consists of 18 residues. Losses at the gene ends were 5 bases for V and 1 base for J; bases not matched to a gene: 14. CDR1 and CDR2 from the germline V gene are SGHAT and FQNNGV. CDR3 in DNA: TGTGCCAGCAGCGAACGACAGGGGGCGAGCACCTTTTCCTACGAGCAGTACTTC. This codes for CASSERQGASTFSYEQYF.

The chain couples TRBV14 to TRBJ2-5; D is possibly TRBD1 (5 bases). This CDR3 contains 11 residues. Trimming stripped 3 bases from V and 7 bases from J, with 6 bases between. Looked up from germline, CDR1 is SGHDN and CDR2 is FVKESK. CDR3 region: CASSHTGTQYF. Here the CDR3 DNA reads TGTGCCAGCAGCCATACAGGGACCCAGTACTTC.

The chain carries TRBV28 and TRBJ2-7; D is possibly TRBD1 (6 bases). Germline CDR1 reads MDHEN; CDR2 reads SYDVKM. The CDR3 consists of 16 residues. Trimming cost V 4 bases and J 6 bases, with 22 bases left between them. CDR3 in amino acids: CASSSVGRGSPGEQYF. DNA of the CDR3: TGTGCCAGCAGTTCGGTTGGCAGGGGAAGCCCTGGCGAGCAGTACTTC.

This chain uses TRBV6-1 with TRBJ2-5, with 9 positions matching TRBD2. The V and J ends lost 2 bases and 5 bases, in that order; junction bases with no gene match: 6. The CDR3 loop spans 15 amino acids. CDR1 MNHNS and CDR2 SASEGT come from the germline V gene. CDR3 nucleotides: TGTGCCAGCAGTGAAAGTGGACTAGCGTGGGAGACCCAGTACTTC. As protein: CASSESGLAWETQYF.

The chain carries TRBV6-1 and TRBJ2-7; no firm D call. CDR3 size: 12 residues. The V gene's germline CDR1 is MNHNS and CDR2 SASEGT. The V end was cut by 8 bases, the J end by 2 bases, with 10 bases between. The CDR3 nucleotides are TGTGCCAGCCAGGATTGGCCCTACGAGCAGTACTTC. Encoded protein: CASQDWPYEQYF.